Presented here are 21 T cell receptor beta chains from one specimen sequenced in a study of beta chain features in type 1 diabetes. Findings and limits, study-wide: When Type 1 diabetes patients were examined, their TCRB CDR3s proved moderately but significantly shorter in all four CD4+ subsets.

No cognate antigen is known for these TCRs. cDNA synthesis used the whole RNA isolate, giving expressed TCRB sequences. TCRdb's copy holds only in-frame clones and misses some; the assay was immunoSEQ multiplex PCR. The sample carries about 640,000 clones, 9.5% to 15% recorded once. The sample comprised naive CD4+ T cells from blood. Receptors were obtained from a man aged 30 to 39 with type 1 diabetes.

The CDR3 here is CASSWGTSARETQYF. CDR3 in DNA: TGTGCCAGCAGCTGGGGGACATCAGCGAGGGAGACCCAGTACTTC. V and J are TRBV7-2 and TRBJ2-5, with a weak D call TRBD1 (6 bases). Germline CDR1 and CDR2: SGHTA and FQGNSA. V lost 4 bases to trimming and J lost 5 bases, with 17 bases between them. This CDR3 has 15 residues.

This clone came up a few times. The J gene is TRBJ2-7, the V gene TRBV29-1; D gene uncertain. This CDR3 spans 12 amino acids. From germline, CDR1 is SQVTM and CDR2 ANQGSEA. V was clipped by 4 bases and J by 4 bases, with 11 bases between them. Here the CDR3 reads CSVGGDTYEQYF. The CDR3 DNA reads TGCAGCGTTGGAGGAGATACGTACGAGCAGTACTTC.

This clone was picked up a small number of times. Other DNA variants within this sample encode the same CDR3. J is TRBJ2-7 and V is TRBV7-2, with unresolved D. With 0 bases removed from V and 1 base from J, the gap between germline ends came to 4 bases. The CDR3 length is 13 residues. Germline V gene sequence: CDR1 SGHTA, CDR2 FQGNSA. The CDR3 nucleotides read TGTGCCAGCAGCTTAGCGGGTTCCTACGAGCAGTACTTC. Its protein is CASSLAGSYEQYF. Based on the CDR3 plus reference TRBV7-2 and TRBJ2-7, the full variable domain is GAGVSQSPSNKVTEKGKDVELRCDPISGHTALYWYRQSLGQGLEFLIYFQGNSAPDKSGLPSDRFSAERTGGSVSTLTIQRTQQEDSAVYLCASSLAGSYEQYFGPGTRLTVT.

This clone was seen a handful of times. V gene TRBV28 combines with J gene TRBJ2-7; D is perhaps TRBD1 or TRBD2 (6 bases each). V lost 8 bases, J lost 0 bases, and 17 bases lay in between. The CDR3 runs 15 residues. CDR1 MDHEN and CDR2 SYDVKM come from the germline V gene. The CDR3 DNA follows: TGTGCCAGCCCTCCTTCGCGGGACACCTCCTACGAGCAGTACTTC. It specifies CASPPSRDTSYEQYF.

The chain uses TRBV19 and TRBJ2-7; TRBD1 agrees at 7 bases. Germline loops: CDR1 LNHDA, CDR2 SQIVND (reference sequence). The CDR3 extends over 13 amino acids. V lost 8 bases, J lost 5 bases, and 9 bases stayed unmatched. The CDR3, as DNA: TGTGCCAGTTCAACAGGGGCAAGGGACGAGCAGTACTTC. Encoded protein: CASSTGARDEQYF.

This sequence joins TRBV7-3 and TRBJ2-3; 7 bases fit TRBD2. Germline-derived CDR1 and CDR2 are SGHTA and FQGTGA. V was clipped by 1 base and J by 1 base; unmatched bases: 5. The CDR3 spans 16 residues. CDR3 nucleotide sequence: TGTGCCAGCAGCTTAATAGGGCTAGCGGGCACAGATACGCAGTATTTT. Its translation is CASSLIGLAGTDTQYF.

This clone was recorded a few times. V and J are TRBV7-9 and TRBJ1-4; the D gene is possibly TRBD1 (6 bases). The ends were cut back, 1 base at V and 7 bases at J, with 22 bases in the middle. This CDR3 contains 18 residues. Germline values: CDR1 SEHNR, CDR2 FQNEAQ (reference sequence). The CDR3 DNA is TGTGCCAGCAGCTTAGTGAAGCAGGGGACTCTCGCAAGTGAAAAACTGTTTTTT. It codes for CASSLVKQGTLASEKLFF.

With respect to this clone: Other DNA sequences in the sample encode the same CDR3. This chain uses TRBV5-4 with TRBJ1-2; D unresolved. The CDR3 covers 13 residues. Germline assignment: CDR1 SGHNT and CDR2 YYREEE (reference sequence). Trimming pared 0 bases from V and 1 base from J, leaving 4 bases between. In DNA form, the CDR3 reads TGTGCCAGCAGCTTGGACAGTAACTATGGCTACACCTTC. Its translation is CASSLDSNYGYTF.

Only a few counts were recorded for this clone. This chain joins TRBV6-6 and TRBJ2-1; D may be TRBD1 or TRBD2 (7 bases each). V was trimmed by 4 bases and J by 14 bases, leaving 21 bases between them. Per the germline V gene, CDR1 is MNHNY and CDR2 is SVGAGI (reference sequence). This CDR3 has 14 residues. The CDR3 DNA sequence: TGTGCCAGCAGTTCCACGACGATACAGGGGAGGGAGTTCTTC. It translates to CASSSTTIQGREFF.

The rearrangement links TRBV4-2 to TRBJ1-2; D might be TRBD1 (5 bases). The CDR3 is made up of 14 amino acids. Germline V gene data show CDR1 as LGHNA and CDR2 as YNFKEQ. V shed 2 bases and J shed 6 bases, with 13 bases lying between them. The CDR3 nucleotides read TGTGCCAGCAGCCAATGGGCAGGGAATGATGGCTACACCTTC. Its translation: CASSQWAGNDGYTF.

This clone has a handful of counts. The chain carries TRBV29-1 and TRBJ2-1; 8 bases are a match to TRBD1. The J segment lost 9 bases and the V segment lost 1 base, leaving 2 bases of the junction unmatched. This CDR3 has 12 residues. Per the germline V gene, CDR1 is SQVTM and CDR2 is ANQGSEA. The CDR3 sequence is CSVEGQGIEQFF. CDR3 nucleotides: TGCAGCGTTGAAGGACAGGGGATTGAGCAGTTCTTC.

As concerns this clone: The same CDR3 arises from other DNA sequences in this sample as well. The gene calls are TRBV2 and TRBJ2-5; D gene uncertain. V was trimmed by 2 bases and J by 5 bases, leaving 3 bases between them. The CDR3 loop spans 11 amino acids. CDR1 and CDR2 (germline): SNHLY, FYNNEI. The CDR3 region has the DNA TGTGCCAGCAGTGAATGGGAGACCCAGTACTTC. Encoded protein: CASSEWETQYF. The whole variable domain, remainder taken from reference TRBV2 and TRBJ2-5, is EPEVTQTPSHQVTQMGQEVILRCVPISNHLYFYWYRQILGQKVEFLVSFYNNEISEKSEIFDDQFSVERPDGSNFTLKIRSTKLEDSAMYFCASSEWETQYFGPGTRLLVL.

The V call is TRBV4-3, the J call TRBJ1-2; unclear D gene. This CDR3 contains 15 residues. The germline V gene has CDR1 LGHNA and CDR2 YSLEER. With 0 bases removed from V and 2 bases from J, the gap between germline ends came to 10 bases. The DNA for the CDR3 is TGCGCCAGCAGCCAAGAATATCAGCCAAACTATGGCTACACCTTC. Residues: CASSQEYQPNYGYTF.

The chain links TRBV18 to TRBJ2-3; no definite D call. The ends were cut back, 4 bases at V and 0 bases at J, with 8 bases in the middle. CDR1 is KGHSH and CDR2 is LQKENI in the germline V gene. The CDR3 contains 14 residues. This CDR3 reads CASSRDSSTDTQYF. The CDR3 coding sequence is TGTGCCAGCTCACGGGATAGTAGCACAGATACGCAGTATTTT.

The table lists this clone with a few counts. The chain uses TRBV5-1 and TRBJ1-4; no clear D. V was clipped by 0 bases and J by 3 bases, with 6 bases between them. From germline, CDR1 is SGHRS and CDR2 YFSETQ. This CDR3 has 14 residues. The CDR3: CASSLGGANEKLFF. The CDR3 DNA sequence: TGCGCCAGCAGCTTGGGTGGGGCTAATGAAAAACTGTTTTTT.

V gene TRBV30 combines with J gene TRBJ1-3; D not resolved. Trimming removed 0 bases from V and 0 bases from J, with 12 bases in between. This CDR3 is 16 amino acids long. The germline gives CDR1 GTSNPN, CDR2 SVGIG (reference sequence). CDR3 nucleotide sequence: TGTGCCTGGAGTGTCACCAGGCTGAGCTCTGGAAACACCATATATTTT. Protein: CAWSVTRLSSGNTIYF.

The rearrangement links TRBV5-8 to TRBJ1-2, with D unresolved. The germline V gene encodes CDR1 SGHTS and CDR2 YDEGEE. V lost 0 bases and J 1 base, leaving 7 bases between the germline ends. CDR3 length: 14 residues. The CDR3 is CASSLVTFNYGYTF. CDR3 DNA: TGTGCCAGCAGCTTGGTGACCTTTAACTATGGCTACACCTTC.

In this sample, this clone turned up a few times. The chain joins TRBV7-2 to TRBJ2-7, with 14 bases identical to TRBD2. V trimming: 4 bases; J trimming: 3 bases; junction bases outside the gene matches: 8. Germline-derived CDR1 and CDR2 are SGHTA and FQGNSA. CDR3 length: 17 residues. This chain's CDR3 is CASSSYSGTSGGYEQYF. CDR3 coding DNA: TGTGCCAGCAGCTCCTACTCCGGGACTAGCGGGGGCTACGAGCAGTACTTC.

This clone has just a few counts. The chain couples TRBV5-1 to TRBJ1-2; unclear D gene. CDR1 and CDR2 from the germline V gene are SGHRS and YFSETQ. Trimming pared 0 bases from V and 2 bases from J, leaving 17 bases between. The CDR3 runs 17 residues. CDR3 amino acids: CASSLEIRNGLNYGYTF. The CDR3 DNA reads as TGCGCCAGCAGCTTGGAAATCAGGAATGGGCTCAACTATGGCTACACCTTC.

This clone turned up a few times. This chain links TRBV28 with TRBJ2-3, with D tentatively TRBD2 (7 bases). V shed 8 bases and J shed 4 bases, with 16 bases lying between them. Germline CDR1 is MDHEN and CDR2 is SYDVKM. The length of the CDR3 is 14 residues. The DNA for the CDR3 is TGTGCCAGCCAGGGAGGGGGGCTGGCAGATACGCAGTATTTT. It specifies CASQGGGLADTQYF.

This clone has just a few counts. The V and J genes are TRBV9 and TRBJ2-1; 8 bases match TRBD2. There are 14 residues in the CDR3. V shed 4 bases and J 9 bases; nucleotides not matched to a gene: 9. Germline V gene data show CDR1 as SGDLS and CDR2 as YYNGEE. This CDR3 is CASSSTGTSGEQFF. The CDR3 DNA reads as TGTGCCAGCAGCTCAACCGGGACTAGTGGTGAGCAGTTCTTC.